The TCR beta chain under discussion was sequenced for a study of post-analysis software for immune sequencing data. Study observations and caveats: Five TRBV segments, including TRBV5-6, TRBV5-1 and TRBV20-1, were more frequent in patients than controls.

To note about this clonotype: The target antigen is unknown. The germline gene is not matched at one end of the junction; a read error may be the cause.

Included in the TCR beta cDNA libraries were unique molecular identifiers. When about 0.95 to 10 million T cells were used, they gave some 540,000 cDNA molecules. From the PCR reads, TCRdb called clonotypes with MiXCR, one entry per CDR3 protein. The table has some 260,000 distinct CDR3 sequences, around 34% seen once. Germline CDR1 is KGHDR and CDR2 is SFDVKD. This CDR3 region has 16 residues. Material: blood. The genes are TRBV24-1 and TRBJ2-1, with 7 bases that match TRBD1. This TCR was recovered from a girl under 18 with multiple sclerosis. CDR3 protein: CATSDLQGSSYNGQFF. CDR3 bases: TGTGCCACCAGTGATTTACAGGGGAGCTCCTACAATGGGCAGTTCTTC.